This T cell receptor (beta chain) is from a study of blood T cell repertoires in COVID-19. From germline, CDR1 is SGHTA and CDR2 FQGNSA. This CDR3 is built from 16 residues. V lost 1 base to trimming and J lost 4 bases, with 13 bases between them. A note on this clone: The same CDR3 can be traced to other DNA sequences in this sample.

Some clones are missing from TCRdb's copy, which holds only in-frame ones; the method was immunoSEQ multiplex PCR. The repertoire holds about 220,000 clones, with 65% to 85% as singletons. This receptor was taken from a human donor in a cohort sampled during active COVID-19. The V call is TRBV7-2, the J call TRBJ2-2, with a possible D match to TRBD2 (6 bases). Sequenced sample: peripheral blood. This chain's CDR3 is CASSLGTGVGTGELFF. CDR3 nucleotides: TGTGCCAGCAGCTTAGGAACGGGGGTAGGCACCGGGGAGCTGTTTTTT.